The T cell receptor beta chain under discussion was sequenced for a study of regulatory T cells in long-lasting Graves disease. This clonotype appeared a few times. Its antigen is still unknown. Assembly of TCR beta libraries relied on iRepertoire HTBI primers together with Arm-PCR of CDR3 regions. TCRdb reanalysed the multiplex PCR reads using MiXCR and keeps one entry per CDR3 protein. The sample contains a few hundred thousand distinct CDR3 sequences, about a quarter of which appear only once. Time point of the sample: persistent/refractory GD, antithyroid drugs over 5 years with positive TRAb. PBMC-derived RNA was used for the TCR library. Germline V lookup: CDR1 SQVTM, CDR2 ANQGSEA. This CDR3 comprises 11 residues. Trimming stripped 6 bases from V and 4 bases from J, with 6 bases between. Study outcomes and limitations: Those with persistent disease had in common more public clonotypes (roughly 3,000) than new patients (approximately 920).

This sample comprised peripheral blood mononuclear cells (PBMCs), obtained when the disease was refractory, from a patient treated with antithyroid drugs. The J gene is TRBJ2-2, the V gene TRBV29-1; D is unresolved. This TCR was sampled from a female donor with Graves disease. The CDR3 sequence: CSVWVTGELFF. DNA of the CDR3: TGCAGCGTGTGGGTCACCGGGGAGCTGTTTTTT.